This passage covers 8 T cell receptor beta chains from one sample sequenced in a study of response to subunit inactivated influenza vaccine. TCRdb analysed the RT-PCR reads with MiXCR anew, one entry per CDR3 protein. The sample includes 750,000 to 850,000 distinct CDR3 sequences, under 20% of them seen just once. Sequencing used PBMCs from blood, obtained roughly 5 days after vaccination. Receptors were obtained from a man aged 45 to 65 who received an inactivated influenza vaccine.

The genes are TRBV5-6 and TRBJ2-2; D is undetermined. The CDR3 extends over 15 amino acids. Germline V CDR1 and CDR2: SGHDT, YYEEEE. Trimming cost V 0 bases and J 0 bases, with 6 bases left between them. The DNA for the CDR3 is TGTGCCAGCAGCTTGGTACACTCGAACACCGGGGAGCTGTTTTTT. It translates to CASSLVHSNTGELFF.

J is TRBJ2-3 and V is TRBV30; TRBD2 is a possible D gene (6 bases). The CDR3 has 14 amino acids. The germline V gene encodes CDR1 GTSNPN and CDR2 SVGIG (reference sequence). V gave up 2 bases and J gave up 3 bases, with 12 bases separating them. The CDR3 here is CAWSIGGMTDTQYF. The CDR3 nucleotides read TGTGCCTGGAGTATCGGCGGGATGACAGATACGCAGTATTTT.

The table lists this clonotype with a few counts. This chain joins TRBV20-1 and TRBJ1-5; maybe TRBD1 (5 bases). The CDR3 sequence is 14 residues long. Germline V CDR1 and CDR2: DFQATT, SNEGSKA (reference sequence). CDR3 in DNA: TGCAGGGAGACACTCGGAGGGACCTCGGAGCCCCAGCATTTT. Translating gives CRETLGGTSEPQHF.

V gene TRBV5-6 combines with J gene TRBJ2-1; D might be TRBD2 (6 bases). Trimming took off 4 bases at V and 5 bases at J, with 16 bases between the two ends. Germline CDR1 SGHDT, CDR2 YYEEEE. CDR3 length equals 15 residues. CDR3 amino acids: CASSPGVWEDNEQFF. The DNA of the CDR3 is TGTGCCAGCAGCCCGGGAGTGTGGGAGGACAATGAGCAGTTCTTC.

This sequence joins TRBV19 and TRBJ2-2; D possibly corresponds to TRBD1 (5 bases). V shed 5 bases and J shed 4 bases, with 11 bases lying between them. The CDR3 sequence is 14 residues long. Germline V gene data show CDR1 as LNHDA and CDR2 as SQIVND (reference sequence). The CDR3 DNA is TGTGCCAGTAGTTGGGGCTCGAGCACCGGGGAGCTGTTTTTT. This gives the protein CASSWGSSTGELFF.

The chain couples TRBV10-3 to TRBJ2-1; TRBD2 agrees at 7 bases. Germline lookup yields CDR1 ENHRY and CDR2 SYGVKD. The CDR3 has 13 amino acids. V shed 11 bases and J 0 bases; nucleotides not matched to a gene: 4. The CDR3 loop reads CAVKRGSYNEQFF. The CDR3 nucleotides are TGTGCCGTCAAGCGGGGCTCCTACAATGAGCAGTTCTTC.

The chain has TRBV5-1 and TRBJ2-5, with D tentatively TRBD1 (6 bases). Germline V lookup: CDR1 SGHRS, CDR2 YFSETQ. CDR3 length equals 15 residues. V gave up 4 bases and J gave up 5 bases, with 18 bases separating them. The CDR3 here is CASSPGTQLYETQYF. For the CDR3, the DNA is TGCGCCAGCAGCCCCGGGACACAGCTCTACGAGACCCAGTACTTC.

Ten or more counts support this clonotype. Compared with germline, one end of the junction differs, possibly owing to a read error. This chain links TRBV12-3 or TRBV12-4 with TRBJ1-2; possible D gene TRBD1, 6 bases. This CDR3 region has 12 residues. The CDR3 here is CASSLRGYGYTF. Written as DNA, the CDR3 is TGCGCCAGCAGCTTAAGGGGGTATGGCTACACCTTC.